The T cell receptor beta chain under discussion was sequenced for a study of shared clonotypes between healthy human individuals (TCRdb year 2020). Looking at the study overall: A few men and two women, aged 18 to 49 years, made up the cohort. For each donor, three plates each were used for CD4 naive and CD4 memory, two plates were used for CD8 naive, and one plate was used for CD8 memory. The study deeply sequenced blood TCR repertoires of roughly five healthy adults to estimate repertoire size and the extent of clonotype sharing between individuals. Libraries were prepared and TCR repertoires were sequenced by different laboratories using diverse techniques, in order to increase sequencing depth and limit assay-specific biases. Between about 0.94 and 10 billion PBMCs per donor were obtained by leukapheresis.

The paper as a whole reports these results and caveats: Pairwise subsampling indicated that sequencing depth was expected to affect the degree of clonotype sharing among donors. Because the study included a small number of donors, the genetic and exposure-history diversity represented was limited. Only blood was sampled, and tissue TCR repertoires likely differ from those in blood. Even with the large sequencing depth, rarefaction of the sorted-subset datasets indicated that sequencing was incomplete. Larger estimated clonotype richness was generally found for naive subsets than for memory subsets. About 5% of naive CD4, around 3.6% of naive CD8, roughly 2.4% of memory CD4, and 0.35% to 0.5% of memory CD8 clonotypes were shared across several donors. Compared with non-shared clonotypes, the clonotypes found in all four sorted-subset donors had higher generation probabilities.

On this clone itself: The target of this receptor is not known. Base-call qualities are not available, and no considerably larger clone is one nucleotide away.

Trimming leaves V shorter by 0 bases and J shorter by 1 base, with the junction holding 1 base beyond the gene matches. CDR1 is given as SGHNT and CDR2 as YYREEE, both from the germline V gene (reference sequence). The CDR3 numbers 15 residues from cysteine through phenylalanine. The CDR3 DNA has 45 bases and is translated from base 1. Using the deep immunoSEQ assay, TCR CDR3 regions were amplified from genomic DNA by multiplex PCR. Extracted genomic DNA from each cell subset was distributed evenly across all wells of several immunoSEQ 96-well plates, and each plate was treated as a replicate. For sorted subsets, roughly 200 ng of genomic DNA, equivalent to around 30,000 T cell genomes, went into each replicate PCR. Purified libraries were measured with a Qubit 3.0 fluorometer, size-checked on a Bioanalyzer 2100, and measured again with the KAPA Library Quantification kit. Every immunoSEQ 96-well plate was sequenced on a separate single-read 150-cycle Illumina NextSeq 550 flow cell. Per the original workflow: Because only junctional sequences without quality scores were contained in the immunoSEQ output, filtering matching that applied to full-length reads could not be performed. Sequences were annotated with PyIR, a Python wrapper for IgBLAST v1.9, and V/J genes and CDR3 were assigned using IMGT germline references. Reads with weak V/J assignments (E-value above 1e-6), missing CDR3, stop codons, out-of-frame junctions, or ambiguous translated residues were removed. V3J clonotypes were defined as sequences sharing an identical inferred V gene, J gene, and CDR3 amino acid sequence. Percentage overlap between repertoires was computed as shared unique clonotypes divided by the size of the smaller repertoire. RTK rarefaction, the Chao1 estimator, and Recon v2.1 estimates of unobserved clonotypes were used to assess repertoire richness. OLGA was used to compute generation probabilities for all TCRbeta clonotypes that the gDNA method yielded from four donors. TCRdb's version of the immuneACCESS table is confined to in-frame rearrangements and falls short of the full clone set. An unresolved V gene accounts for under half of the shortfall where checked; the remainder is of unknown origin. The DNA gave D and trimming, while V, J and clone size come from that table. The sample table holds 2,500,000 or so clones, of which more than 80% were seen once. The leading ten clones occupy under 0.15% of the sample.

Healthy HIV-negative adults with no recently reported acute infections or vaccinations were included as donors. All donors were Caucasian adults living in Nashville, Tennessee, USA. CD4+ T cells were enriched by magnetic negative selection, after which naive cells were positively selected on CD45RA and the negative fraction was taken as the memory subset. Blood was obtained by leukapheresis, after which PBMCs were separated by Ficoll-Histopaque density gradient centrifugation and cryopreserved in liquid nitrogen vapor phase. Purity and quantity of every magnetically sorted T cell population were checked by analytical flow cytometry. Genomic DNA was isolated from each sorted fraction and quantified by UV absorbance on a Nanodrop 2000c.

The V and J genes are TRBV5-4 and TRBJ1-1, and 9 bases in between align with TRBD1. The sample was naive CD4+ T cells sorted from blood. According to the study, the label for this sample's cell subset or site signals: CD45RA+ positively selected. The receptor's source is a young man in good health. The encoded CDR3 is CASSLATGGNTEAFF. The DNA is as follows: TGTGCCAGCAGCTTGGCGACAGGGGGGAACACTGAAGCTTTCTTT.